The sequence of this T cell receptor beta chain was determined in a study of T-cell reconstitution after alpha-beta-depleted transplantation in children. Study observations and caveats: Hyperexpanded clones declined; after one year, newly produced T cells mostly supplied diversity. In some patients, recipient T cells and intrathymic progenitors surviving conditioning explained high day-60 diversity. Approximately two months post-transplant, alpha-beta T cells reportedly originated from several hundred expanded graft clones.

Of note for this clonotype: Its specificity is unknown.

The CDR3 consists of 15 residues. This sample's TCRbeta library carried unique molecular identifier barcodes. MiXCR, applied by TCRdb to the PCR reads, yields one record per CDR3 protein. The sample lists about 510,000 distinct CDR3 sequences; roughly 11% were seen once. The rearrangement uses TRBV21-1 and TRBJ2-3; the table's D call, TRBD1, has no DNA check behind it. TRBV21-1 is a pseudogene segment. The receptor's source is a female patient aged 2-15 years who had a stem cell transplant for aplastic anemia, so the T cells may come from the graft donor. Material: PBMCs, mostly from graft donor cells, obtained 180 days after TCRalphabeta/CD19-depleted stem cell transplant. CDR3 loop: CATPSPRGCTDTQYF. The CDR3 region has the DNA TGTGCCACTCCTTCCCCGAGGGGGTGTACAGATACGCAGTATTTT.